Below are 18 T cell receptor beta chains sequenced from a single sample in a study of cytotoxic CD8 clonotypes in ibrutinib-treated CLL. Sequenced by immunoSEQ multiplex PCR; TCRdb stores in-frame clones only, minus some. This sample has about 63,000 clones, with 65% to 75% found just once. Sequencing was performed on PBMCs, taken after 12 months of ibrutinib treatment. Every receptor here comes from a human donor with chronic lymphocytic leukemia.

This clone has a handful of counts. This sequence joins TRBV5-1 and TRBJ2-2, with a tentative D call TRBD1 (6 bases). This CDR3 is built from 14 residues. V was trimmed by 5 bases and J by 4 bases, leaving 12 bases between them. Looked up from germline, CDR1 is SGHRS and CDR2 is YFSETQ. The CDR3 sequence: CASRMTGTTGELFF. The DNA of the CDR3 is TGCGCCAGCAGAATGACAGGAACCACCGGGGAGCTGTTTTTT.

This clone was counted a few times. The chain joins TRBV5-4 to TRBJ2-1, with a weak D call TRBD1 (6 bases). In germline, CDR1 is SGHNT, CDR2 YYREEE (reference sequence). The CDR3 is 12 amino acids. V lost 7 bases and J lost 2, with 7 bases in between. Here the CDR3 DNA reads TGTGCCAGCGGGACAACCTACAATGAGCAGTTCTTC. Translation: CASGTTYNEQFF.

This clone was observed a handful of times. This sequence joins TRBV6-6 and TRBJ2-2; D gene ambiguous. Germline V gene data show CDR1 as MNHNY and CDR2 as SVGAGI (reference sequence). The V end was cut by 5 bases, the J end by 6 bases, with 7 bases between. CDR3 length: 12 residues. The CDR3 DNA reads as TGTGCCAGCAGTCCCCCGGCCGGGGAGCTGTTTTTT. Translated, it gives CASSPPAGELFF.

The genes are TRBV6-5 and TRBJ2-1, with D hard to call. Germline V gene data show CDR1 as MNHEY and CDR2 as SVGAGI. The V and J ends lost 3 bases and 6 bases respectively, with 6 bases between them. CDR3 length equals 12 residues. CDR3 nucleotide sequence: TGTGCCAGCAGTTATGGCCCCAATGAGCAGTTCTTC. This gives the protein CASSYGPNEQFF.

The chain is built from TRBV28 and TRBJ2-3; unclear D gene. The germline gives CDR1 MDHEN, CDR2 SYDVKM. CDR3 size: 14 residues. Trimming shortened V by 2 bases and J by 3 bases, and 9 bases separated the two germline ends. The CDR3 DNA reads TGTGCCAGCAGTTTACCCTCCCCGACAGATACGCAGTATTTT. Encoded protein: CASSLPSPTDTQYF.

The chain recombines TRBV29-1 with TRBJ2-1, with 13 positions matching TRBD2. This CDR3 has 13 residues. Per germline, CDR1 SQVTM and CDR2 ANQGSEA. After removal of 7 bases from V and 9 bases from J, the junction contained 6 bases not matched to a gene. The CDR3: CSASTSGRSEQFF. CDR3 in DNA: TGCAGCGCTTCGACTAGCGGGAGGAGTGAGCAGTTCTTC.

The CDR3 is CASSPRQGNYNEQFF. CDR3 nucleotide sequence: TGTGCCAGCAGCCCCAGACAGGGTAACTACAATGAGCAGTTCTTC. The chain uses TRBV7-8 and TRBJ2-1, with 7 bases fitting TRBD1. CDR3 length: 15 amino acids. Per the germline V gene, CDR1 is SGHVS and CDR2 is FQNEAQ. V was pared by 5 bases and J by 3 bases, with 7 bases of the junction left unmatched.

The CDR3 nucleotides are TGCGCCAGCAGCCAAGAGTGGACAGGGGTTACAGATACGCAGTATTTT. It is translated as CASSQEWTGVTDTQYF. J is TRBJ2-3 and V is TRBV4-1; 9 bases match TRBD1. The germline CDR1 and CDR2 sequences are MGHRA and YSYEKL. Losses at the gene ends were 0 bases for V and 3 bases for J; bases not matched to a gene: 4. The CDR3 is 16 residues long.

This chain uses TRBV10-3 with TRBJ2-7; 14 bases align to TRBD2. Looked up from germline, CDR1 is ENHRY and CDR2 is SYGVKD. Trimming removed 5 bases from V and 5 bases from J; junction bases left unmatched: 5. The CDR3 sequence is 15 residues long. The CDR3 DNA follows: TGTGCCATCAGTTCCGGGACTAGCGGGAGCCACGAGCAGTACTTC. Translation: CAISSGTSGSHEQYF.

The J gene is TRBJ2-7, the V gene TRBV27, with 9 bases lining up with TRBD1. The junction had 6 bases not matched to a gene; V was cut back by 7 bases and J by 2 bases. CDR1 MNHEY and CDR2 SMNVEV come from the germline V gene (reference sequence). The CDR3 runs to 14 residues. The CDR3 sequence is CASKIRDRAYEQYF. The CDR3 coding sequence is TGTGCCAGCAAGATCCGGGACAGGGCCTACGAGCAGTACTTC.

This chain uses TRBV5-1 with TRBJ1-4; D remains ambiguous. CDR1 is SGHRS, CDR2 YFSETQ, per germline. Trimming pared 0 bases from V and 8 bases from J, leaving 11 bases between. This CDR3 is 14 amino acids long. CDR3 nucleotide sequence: TGCGCCAGCAGCTTGGCGGGGATGAGGGAAAAACTGTTTTTT. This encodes CASSLAGMREKLFF.

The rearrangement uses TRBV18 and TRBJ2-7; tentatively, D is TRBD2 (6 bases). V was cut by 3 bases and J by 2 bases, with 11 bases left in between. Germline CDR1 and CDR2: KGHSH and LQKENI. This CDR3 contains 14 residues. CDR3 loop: CASSPDRGTYEQYF. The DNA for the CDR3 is TGTGCCAGCTCACCCGACCGGGGGACCTACGAGCAGTACTTC.

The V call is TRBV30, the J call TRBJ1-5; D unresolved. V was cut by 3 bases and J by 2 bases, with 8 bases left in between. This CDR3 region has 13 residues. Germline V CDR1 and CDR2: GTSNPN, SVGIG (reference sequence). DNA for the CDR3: TGTGCCTGGAGGCCCAGCCGCAATCAGCCCCAGCATTTT. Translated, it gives CAWRPSRNQPQHF. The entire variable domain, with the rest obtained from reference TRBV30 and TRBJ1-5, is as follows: SQTIHQWPATLVQPVGSPLSLECTVEGTSNPNLYWYRQAAGRGLQLLFYSVGIGQISSEVPQNLSASRPQDRQFILSSKKLLLSDSGFYLCAWRPSRNQPQHFGDGTRLSIL.

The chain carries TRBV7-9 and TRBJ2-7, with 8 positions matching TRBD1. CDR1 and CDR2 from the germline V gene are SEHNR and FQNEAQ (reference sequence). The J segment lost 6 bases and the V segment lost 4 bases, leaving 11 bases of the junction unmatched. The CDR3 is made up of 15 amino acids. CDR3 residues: CASSSAGTGWGEQYF. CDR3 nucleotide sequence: TGTGCCAGCAGCTCCGCGGGGACAGGTTGGGGCGAGCAGTACTTC.

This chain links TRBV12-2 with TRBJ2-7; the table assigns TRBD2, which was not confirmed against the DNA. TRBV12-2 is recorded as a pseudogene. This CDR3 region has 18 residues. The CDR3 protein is CASRLARLGCGSFCEQYF. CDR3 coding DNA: TGTGCAAGTCGCTTAGCGAGGCTGGGGTGCGGGAGTTTTTGCGAGCAGTACTTC.

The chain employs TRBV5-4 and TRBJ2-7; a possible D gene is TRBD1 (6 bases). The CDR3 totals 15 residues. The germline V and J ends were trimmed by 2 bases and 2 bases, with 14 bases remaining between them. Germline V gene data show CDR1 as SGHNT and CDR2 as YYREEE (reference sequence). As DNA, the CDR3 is TGTGCCAGCAGCTTACAGGGTTTCGTCACCTACGAGCAGTACTTC. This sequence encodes CASSLQGFVTYEQYF.

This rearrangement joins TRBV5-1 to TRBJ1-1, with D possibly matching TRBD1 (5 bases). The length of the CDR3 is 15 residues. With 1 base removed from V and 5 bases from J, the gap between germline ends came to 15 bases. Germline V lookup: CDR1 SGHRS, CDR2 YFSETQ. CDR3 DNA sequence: TGCGCCAGCAGCTTGATTCAGGGAGGCACGACTGAAGCTTTCTTT. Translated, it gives CASSLIQGGTTEAFF.

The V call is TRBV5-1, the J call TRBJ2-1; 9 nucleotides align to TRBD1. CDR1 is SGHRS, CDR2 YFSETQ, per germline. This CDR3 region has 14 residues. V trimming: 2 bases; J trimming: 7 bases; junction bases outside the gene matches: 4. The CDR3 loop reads CASSFGTGLNEQFF. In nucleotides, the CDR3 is TGCGCCAGCAGCTTCGGGACAGGGTTGAATGAGCAGTTCTTC.